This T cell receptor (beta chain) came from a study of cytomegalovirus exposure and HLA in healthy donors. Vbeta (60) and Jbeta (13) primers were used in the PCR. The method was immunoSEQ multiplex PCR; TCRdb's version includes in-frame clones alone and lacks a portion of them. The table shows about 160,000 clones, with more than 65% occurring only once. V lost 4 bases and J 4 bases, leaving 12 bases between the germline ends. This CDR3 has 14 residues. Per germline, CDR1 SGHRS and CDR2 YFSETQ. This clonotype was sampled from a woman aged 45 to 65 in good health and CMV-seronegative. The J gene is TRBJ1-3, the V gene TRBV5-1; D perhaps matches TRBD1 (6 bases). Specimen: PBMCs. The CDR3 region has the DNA TGCGCCAGCAGCCAAACAGGGCTGGGAAACACCATATATTTT. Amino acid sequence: CASSQTGLGNTIYF.